Listed below are T cell receptor beta chains from one sample, sequenced in a study of a mutant IDH1 vaccine in newly diagnosed glioma. What these receptors recognize is not known. Clones were sequenced by immunoSEQ multiplex PCR, and TCRdb holds only the in-frame ones, with some missing. The sample contains about 60,000 clones, roughly four fifths of which appear only once. Sequenced material: PBMCs, taken from a glioma patient whose treatment included an IDH1 peptide vaccine. The source is a woman aged 45-65 years with glioma. The CDR3 runs from the conserved cysteine through the conserved F or W. The order of the fields is J gene, D gene, V gene, clone size, CDR3 DNA, CDR3 protein. D genes are given only for firm matches. The size entry is marked missing in some rows and otherwise reads once, few, many or a size class.

J: TRBJ2-2
D: TRBD1
V: TRBV6-1
size: -
DNA: TGTGCCAGCAGTGAACGACGGACAGGGGGCGGGGAGCTGTTTTTT
CDR3: CASSERRTGGGELFF

J: TRBJ2-7
D: TRBD2
V: TRBV7-8
size: -
DNA: TGTGCCAGCAGCTTAGCAGGGCCTAGCGGGTTCTACGAGCAGTACTTC
CDR3: CASSLAGPSGFYEQYF

J: TRBJ1-1
D: TRBD1
V: TRBV4-3
size: -
DNA: TGCGCCAGCAGCCAGGAGGACAGGGGGCGAGAGGGTGCTTTCTTT
CDR3: CASSQEDRGREGAFF

J: TRBJ1-2
D: -
V: TRBV4-1
size: -
DNA: TGCGCCAGCACCCAGGGAGTAATTCTCTATGGCTACACCTTC
CDR3: CASTQGVILYGYTF

J: TRBJ1-4
D: -
V: TRBV2
size: -
DNA: TGTGCCAGCAGTGGCGGAAGACTTAATGAAAAACTGTTTTTT
CDR3: CASSGGRLNEKLFF

J: TRBJ2-7
D: -
V: TRBV29-1
size: -
DNA: TGCAGCGTTTATACTAGTCAGACCTACGAGCAGTACTTC
CDR3: CSVYTSQTYEQYF

J: TRBJ1-5
D: -
V: TRBV7-2
size: -
DNA: TGTGCCAGCAGCCACTATCCCCAAGAGCCCCAGCATTTT
CDR3: CASSHYPQEPQHF

J: TRBJ2-2
D: -
V: TRBV11-2
size: -
DNA: TGTGCCAGCAGCTTAGACAGTTGGGGTTCGAACACCGGGGAGCTGTTTTTT
CDR3: CASSLDSWGSNTGELFF

J: TRBJ2-4
D: -
V: TRBV25-1
size: -
DNA: TGTGCCAGCAGTGAATGGGGGGAGAGGGACATTCAGTACTTC
CDR3: CASSEWGERDIQYF

J: TRBJ2-3
D: -
V: TRBV5-4
size: -
DNA: TGTGCCAGCAGCCAGACCCGCGGGTGGGGAGATACGCAGTATTTT
CDR3: CASSQTRGWGDTQYF

J: TRBJ1-1
D: -
V: TRBV5-1
size: -
DNA: TGCGCCAGCAGCTTGGGACGTGTCGGGATGAACACTGAAGCTTTCTTT
CDR3: CASSLGRVGMNTEAFF

J: TRBJ1-6
D: -
V: TRBV11-1
size: -
DNA: TGTGCCAGCAGCCTGGACGATCGCGGGCGCCTCCACTTT
CDR3: CASSLDDRGRLHF

J: TRBJ1-2
D: TRBD1
V: TRBV29-1
size: -
DNA: TGCAGCGTTGCAGGGGGCAAAGGCTACACCTTC
CDR3: CSVAGGKGYTF

J: TRBJ1-4
D: -
V: TRBV7-8
size: once
DNA: TGTGCCAGCAGCTTAGGGCTGGCTAATGAAAAACTGTTTTTT
CDR3: CASSLGLANEKLFF

J: TRBJ2-2
D: -
V: TRBV27
size: -
DNA: TGTGCCAGCAGTTTGGGACTCCTCACCGGGGAGCTGTTTTTT
CDR3: CASSLGLLTGELFF

J: TRBJ2-3
D: TRBD1
V: TRBV6-6
size: -
DNA: TGTGCCAGCACCGAGGGCGGGACAGGGGGCACAGATACGCAGTATTTT
CDR3: CASTEGGTGGTDTQYF

J: TRBJ2-3
D: -
V: TRBV29-1
size: -
DNA: TGCAGCGTTGAAGATGCGGCTAGTTACACAGATACGCAGTATTTT
CDR3: CSVEDAASYTDTQYF

J: TRBJ2-1
D: -
V: TRBV5-1
size: -
DNA: TGCGCCAGCAGCTCTGATGTCTCGGGGACCTACAATGAGCAGTTCTTC
CDR3: CASSSDVSGTYNEQFF

J: TRBJ2-2
D: TRBD2
V: TRBV7-2
size: few
DNA: TGTGCCAGCAGCTTACGAGCACACCAAAGCGGGGGGAACACCGGGGAGCTGTTTTTT
CDR3: CASSLRAHQSGGNTGELFF

J: TRBJ1-2
D: TRBD1
V: TRBV6-1
size: -
DNA: TGTGCCAGCAGGTTCGAGACAGGGAAATGGTATGGCTACACCTTC
CDR3: CASRFETGKWYGYTF

J: TRBJ2-1
D: -
V: TRBV11-3
size: -
DNA: TGTGCCAGCAGCTTAGCACATGAGCAGTTCTTC
CDR3: CASSLAHEQFF

J: TRBJ1-1
D: TRBD1
V: TRBV7-9
size: -
DNA: TGTGCCAGCAGCAAACAGGGGGCAGGGATGAACACTGAAGCTTTCTTT
CDR3: CASSKQGAGMNTEAFF

J: TRBJ1-5
D: -
V: TRBV19
size: -
DNA: TGTGCCAGTAGTGCCGACAGCAGCAATCAGCCCCAGCATTTT
CDR3: CASSADSSNQPQHF

J: TRBJ2-7
D: -
V: TRBV2
size: -
DNA: TGTGCCAGCAGCTCCATCGACAGAAACTACGAGCAGTACTTC
CDR3: CASSSIDRNYEQYF

J: TRBJ2-1
D: TRBD2
V: TRBV6-5
size: -
DNA: TGTGCCTCCTCACCTCGGACTAGCTCGGATGAGCAGTTCTTC
CDR3: CASSPRTSSDEQFF

J: TRBJ1-5
D: -
V: TRBV6-5
size: -
DNA: TGTGCCAGCAGTCCGGGGGACAAGATTAATCAGCCCCAGCATTTT
CDR3: CASSPGDKINQPQHF

J: TRBJ1-6
D: -
V: TRBV9
size: -
DNA: TGTGCCAGCAGCGGAACCGGGACACCGTACAATTCACCCCTCCACTTT
CDR3: CASSGTGTPYNSPLHF

J: TRBJ1-4
D: -
V: TRBV10-3
size: -
DNA: TGTGCCATCAGTCCGGACAGTGATAATGAGGAACTGTTTTTT
CDR3: CAISPDSDNEELFF

J: TRBJ2-1
D: TRBD2
V: TRBV4-1
size: -
DNA: TGCGCCAGCAGCCAAGAGGAGCGGGGGGGCGCCTACAATGAGCAGTTCTTC
CDR3: CASSQEERGGAYNEQFF

J: TRBJ1-1
D: -
V: TRBV30
size: -
DNA: TGTGCCTGGAGCCCCTATGGGTTCATGAACACTGAAGCTTTCTTT
CDR3: CAWSPYGFMNTEAFF